This record covers a single TCR beta chain. This entry is derived from a study of shared clonotypes between healthy human individuals. Trimming cost V 5 bases and J 4 bases, with 14 bases left between them. The CDR3 length is 14 residues. Germline loops: CDR1 SGHTA, CDR2 FQGNSA. Clones were sequenced by immunoSEQ multiplex PCR, and TCRdb holds only the in-frame ones, with some missing. The sample has roughly 2.1 million clones, 90% to 95% seen once. Terminally differentiated effector memory CD45RA+ cells were left out of the naive CD8 fraction, which was CD45RO-negative and positively selected for CCR7.

This sequence joins TRBV7-2 and TRBJ1-1; a possible D gene is TRBD1 (6 bases). Material: naive CD8+ T cells from PBMCs. The TCR originated in a man younger than 30 in good health. Some clones in this sample may be carry-over from other donors' samples. The CDR3 sequence is CASSLYRETTEAFF. DNA of the CDR3: TGTGCCAGCAGCCTCTACAGGGAGACCACTGAAGCTTTCTTT.